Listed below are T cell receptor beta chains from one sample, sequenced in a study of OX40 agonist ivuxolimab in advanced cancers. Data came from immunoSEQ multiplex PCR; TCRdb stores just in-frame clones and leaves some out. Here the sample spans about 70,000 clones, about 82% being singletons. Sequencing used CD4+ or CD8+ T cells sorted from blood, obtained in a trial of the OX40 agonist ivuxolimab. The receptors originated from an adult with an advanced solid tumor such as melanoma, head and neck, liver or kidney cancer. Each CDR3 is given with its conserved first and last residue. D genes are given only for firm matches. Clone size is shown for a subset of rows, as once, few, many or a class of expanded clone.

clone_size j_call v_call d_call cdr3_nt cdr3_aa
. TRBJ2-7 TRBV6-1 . TGTGCCACCGATTCCTACGAGCAGTACTTC CATDSYEQYF
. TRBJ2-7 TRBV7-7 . TGTGCCAGCAGCTTAAAAGTGGGCCACGAGCAGTACTTC CASSLKVGHEQYF
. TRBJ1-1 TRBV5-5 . TGTGCCAGCAGCTTGGTCTTGATCTTGAACACTGAAGCTTTCTTT CASSLVLILNTEAFF
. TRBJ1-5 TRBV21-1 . TGTGCCAGCAGCCCCTACCTGGGGGGGGCTAATAGCAATCAGCCCCAGCATTTT CASSPYLGGANSNQPQHF
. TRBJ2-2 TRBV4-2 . TGTGCCAGCAGCCAAGATTCCCGCGGGGCGAACACCGGGGAGCTGTTTTTT CASSQDSRGANTGELFF
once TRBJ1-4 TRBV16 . TGTGCCAGCAGCCAATCGTTGGCGACTAATGAAAAACTGTTTTTT CASSQSLATNEKLFF
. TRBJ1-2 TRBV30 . TGTGCCTGGAGCGAGTCGTGGCAGACCTATGGCTACACCTTC CAWSESWQTYGYTF
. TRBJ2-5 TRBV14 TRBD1 TGTGCCAGCAGCCAAATACGACAGGGGGTTCAAGAGACCCAGTACTTC CASSQIRQGVQETQYF
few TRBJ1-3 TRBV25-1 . TGTGCCAGCAGAGGGGGAGTAGGCTCTGGAAACACCATATATTTT CASRGGVGSGNTIYF
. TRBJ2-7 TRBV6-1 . TGTGCCAGCAGTGACCTAGCGCAACGTCCGTCCTACGAGCAGTACTTC CASSDLAQRPSYEQYF
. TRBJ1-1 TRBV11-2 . TGTGCCAGCAGCCCGGACGGGAACACTGAAGCTTTCTTT CASSPDGNTEAFF